The T cell receptor (beta chain) described here comes from a study of shared clonotypes between healthy human individuals. Across the study: The cohort comprised a couple of women and a few men. Their ages spanned 18 to 49 years.

CDR1 is SGHAT and CDR2 is FQNNGV in the germline V gene. Germline trimming cut 6 bases from V and 6 bases from J; bases unmatched to any gene: 8. There are 14 residues in the CDR3. Repertoires were generated with immunoSEQ multiplex PCR, while TCRdb's copy carries only in-frame clones and drops some. This table holds millions of clones, more than 90% found once. The chain couples TRBV11-2 to TRBJ1-3; 7 bases agree with TRBD1. This clonotype was sampled from a man younger than 30 in good health. Input material: naive CD4+ T cells sorted from blood. Subset denoted: CD45RA+ positively selected. The CDR3 sequence: CASRDTRGENTIYF. In DNA form, the CDR3 reads TGTGCCAGCAGAGATACCAGGGGGGAAAACACCATATATTTT.